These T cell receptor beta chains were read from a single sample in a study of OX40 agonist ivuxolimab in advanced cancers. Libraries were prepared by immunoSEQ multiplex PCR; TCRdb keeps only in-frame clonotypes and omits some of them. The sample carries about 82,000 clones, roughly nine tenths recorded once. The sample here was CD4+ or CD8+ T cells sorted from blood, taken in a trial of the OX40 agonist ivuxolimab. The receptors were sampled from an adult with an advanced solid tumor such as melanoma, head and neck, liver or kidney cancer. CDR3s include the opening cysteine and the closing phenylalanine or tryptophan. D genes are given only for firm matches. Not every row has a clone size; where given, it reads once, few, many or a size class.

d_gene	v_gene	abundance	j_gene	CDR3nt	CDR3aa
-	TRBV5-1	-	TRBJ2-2	TGCGCCAGCAGCTTCCCCCCAACCGGGAACCTCCGGGAGCTGTTTTTT	CASSFPPTGNLRELFF
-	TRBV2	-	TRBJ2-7	TGTGCCAGCAGCCCCGACAGGAACGAGCAGTACTTC	CASSPDRNEQYF
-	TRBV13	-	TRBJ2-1	TGTGCCAGCAGCCTCCGGGACATGCACAATGAGCAGTTCTTC	CASSLRDMHNEQFF
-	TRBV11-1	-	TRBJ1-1	TGTGCCAGCAGCTTGGCGGCGACGGACGCTCGGGCTTTCTTT	CASSLAATDARAFF
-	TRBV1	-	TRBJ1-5	TGCACCAGCAGCCGGGTCAGAAACGATAGCAATCAGCCCCAGCATTTT	CTSSRVRNDSNQPQHF
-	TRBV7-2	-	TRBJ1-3	TGTGCCAGCAGCTCCCACATGAGCTCTGGAAACACCATATATTTT	CASSSHMSSGNTIYF
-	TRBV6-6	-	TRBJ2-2	TGTGCCAGCAGTTACCCCGGGCAGGGCGGGGGGGAGCTGTTTTTT	CASSYPGQGGGELFF
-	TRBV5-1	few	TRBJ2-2	TGCGCCAGCAGCTTGGGGGCCTCCGGGGAGCTGTTTTTT	CASSLGASGELFF
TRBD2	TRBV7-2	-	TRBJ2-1	TGTGCCAGCAGCTTAGTTGGGCTAGCGGGGGCCAATGAGCAGTTCTTC	CASSLVGLAGANEQFF
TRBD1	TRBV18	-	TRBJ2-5	TGTGCCAGCTCACCAGAACAGGGGGCAGGGGAGACCCAGTACTTC	CASSPEQGAGETQYF
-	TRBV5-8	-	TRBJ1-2	TGTGCCAGCAGCTCGGGCAGATTACGTGGCTACACCTTC	CASSSGRLRGYTF
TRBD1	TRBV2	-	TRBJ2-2	TGTGCCAGCATCTGGGGGACAGGGAACACCGGGGAGCTGTTTTTT	CASIWGTGNTGELFF
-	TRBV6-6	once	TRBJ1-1	TGTGCCAGCAGTTTAGTGAACACTGAAGCTTTCTTT	CASSLVNTEAFF
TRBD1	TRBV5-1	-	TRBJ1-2	TGCGCCAGCAGCACCCAGCCCTCCCCACAGGGGGATGGCTACACCTTC	CASSTQPSPQGDGYTF
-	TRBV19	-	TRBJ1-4	TGTGCCAGTAGTATGGGCAGGGCAAGAACCCTCAAGGCAAATGAAAAACTGTTTTTT	CASSMGRARTLKANEKLFF
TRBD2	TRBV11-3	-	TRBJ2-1	TGTGCCAGCAGCCCAGGGACTAGCGGGAGTGTCGATGAGCAGTTCTTC	CASSPGTSGSVDEQFF
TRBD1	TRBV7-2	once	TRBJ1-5	TGTGCCAGCAGCTTAGCCTACGTCCCGGGACAGGGGTACCATGACTTTCGGCCCCAGCATTTT	CASSLAYVPGQGYHDFRPQHF
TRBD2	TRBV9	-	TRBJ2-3	TGTGCCAGCAGCGTAGTCGCGGGGGACCTCACAGATACGCAGTATTTT	CASSVVAGDLTDTQYF
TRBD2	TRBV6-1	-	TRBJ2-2	TGTGCCAGCAGTGATGAGCGGGAGGCCGGGGAGCTGTTTTTT	CASSDEREAGELFF
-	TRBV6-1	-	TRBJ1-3	TGTGCCAGCACCACAAGTTCCGGGGCTGGAAACACCATATATTTT	CASTTSSGAGNTIYF
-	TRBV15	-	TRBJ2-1	TGTGCCACCAGCGGAGGATACGGGAGCTCCTACAATGAGCAGTTCTTC	CATSGGYGSSYNEQFF
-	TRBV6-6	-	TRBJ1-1	TGTGCCAGCAGTTCCCGGGACACTGAAGCTTTCTTT	CASSSRDTEAFF
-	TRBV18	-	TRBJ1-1	TGTGCCAGCTCACCATTGGGAGGCAGCGGAATTGCTGAAGCTTTCTTT	CASSPLGGSGIAEAFF
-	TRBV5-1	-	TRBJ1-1	TGCGCCAGCAGCGACGGACAGATGAACACTGAAGCTTTCTTT	CASSDGQMNTEAFF
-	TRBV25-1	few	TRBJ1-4	TGTGCCAGCAGTGACACAACAACTAATGAAAAACTGTTTTTT	CASSDTTTNEKLFF
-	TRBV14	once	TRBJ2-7	TGTGCCAGCAGCCCGACCCGGGGAGTGGGCTTCTACGAGCAGTACTTC	CASSPTRGVGFYEQYF
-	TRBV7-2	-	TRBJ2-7	TGTGCCAGCAGCTTAGCCCCTGCCTACGAGCAGTACTTC	CASSLAPAYEQYF
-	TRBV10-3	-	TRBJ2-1	TGTGCCATCCGGGAGAACAATGAGCAGTTCTTC	CAIRENNEQFF
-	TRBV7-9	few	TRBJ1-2	TGTGCCAGCACCATCTCGCGCTATGGCTACACCTTC	CASTISRYGYTF
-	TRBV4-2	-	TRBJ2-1	TGTGCCAGCAGCCAAGAAAACAATGAGCAGTTCTTC	CASSQENNEQFF
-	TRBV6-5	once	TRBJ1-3	TGTGCCAGCGTCGAAGGGGTATCTGGAAACACCATATATTTT	CASVEGVSGNTIYF
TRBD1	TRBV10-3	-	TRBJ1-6	TGTGCCATAGACAGGGTCGAACACAATTCACCCCTCCACTTT	CAIDRVEHNSPLHF
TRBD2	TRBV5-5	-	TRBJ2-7	TGTGCCAGCAGCCCCGGACTAGCGAAGCCCTACGAGCAGTACTTC	CASSPGLAKPYEQYF
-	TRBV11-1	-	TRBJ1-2	TGTGCCAGCAGCACTACAGCGCTTGGCTACACCTTC	CASSTTALGYTF
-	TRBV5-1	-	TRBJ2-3	TGCGCCAGCAGCTTTTCGGGGGACGGGGGCACAGATACGCAGTATTTT	CASSFSGDGGTDTQYF
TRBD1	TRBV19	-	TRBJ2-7	TGTGCCAGTAGTATAGGGGACAGGATGCTAGACGAGCAGTACTTC	CASSIGDRMLDEQYF
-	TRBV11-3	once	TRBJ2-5	TGTGCCAGCAGCTTAAATGGTTTAAAGACCCAGTACTTC	CASSLNGLKTQYF
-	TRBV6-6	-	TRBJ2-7	TGTGCCAGCAGTCCCGGGACAACATACGAGCAGTACTTC	CASSPGTTYEQYF
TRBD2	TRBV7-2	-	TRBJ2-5	TGTGCCAGCAGCTCCCACCTCTATCGCGGGGGGTCTCAAGAGACCCAGTACTTC	CASSSHLYRGGSQETQYF
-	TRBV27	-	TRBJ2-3	TGTGCCAGCAGTTTATCGGCCCCGACAGATACGCAGTATTTT	CASSLSAPTDTQYF
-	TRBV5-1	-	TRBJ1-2	TGCGCCAGCAGCTTAGGGGGGACGGGCTATGGCTACACCTTC	CASSLGGTGYGYTF
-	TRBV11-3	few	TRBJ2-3	TGTGCCAGCAGCTTAGATCTGGGGGGCTGGGATACGCAGTATTTT	CASSLDLGGWDTQYF
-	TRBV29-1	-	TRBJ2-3	TGCAGCTCCGTGGGGGCGGGCACAGATACGCAGTATTTT	CSSVGAGTDTQYF
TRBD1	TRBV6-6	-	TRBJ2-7	TGTGCCAGCAGTTACACTCCGGGACAGGGGGCCTACGAGCAGTACTTC	CASSYTPGQGAYEQYF
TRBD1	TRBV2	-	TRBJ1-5	TGTGCCAGCAGTGAATTGGTGACAGGGGGCAATCAGCCCCAGCATTTT	CASSELVTGGNQPQHF